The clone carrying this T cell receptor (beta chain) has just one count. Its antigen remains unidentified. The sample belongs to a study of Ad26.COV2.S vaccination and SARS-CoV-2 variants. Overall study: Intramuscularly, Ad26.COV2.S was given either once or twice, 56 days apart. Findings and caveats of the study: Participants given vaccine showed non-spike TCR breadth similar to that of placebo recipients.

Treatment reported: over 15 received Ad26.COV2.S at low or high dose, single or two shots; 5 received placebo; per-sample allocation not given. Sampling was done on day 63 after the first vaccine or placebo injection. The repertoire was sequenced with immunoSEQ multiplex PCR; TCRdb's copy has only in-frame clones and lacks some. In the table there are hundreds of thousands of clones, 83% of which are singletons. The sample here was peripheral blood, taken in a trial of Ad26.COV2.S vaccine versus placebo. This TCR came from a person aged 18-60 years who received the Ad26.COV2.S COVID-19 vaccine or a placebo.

CDR3 protein: CASSTQSRGRRYTF. The CDR3 bases are TGTGCCAGCAGCACCCAGAGCAGGGGGCGACGCTACACCTTC. The rearrangement joins TRBV7-8 to TRBJ1-2, with 8 bases matching TRBD1. The CDR3 contains 14 residues. Trimming removed 5 bases from V and 9 bases from J; junction bases left unmatched: 11. Per the germline V gene, CDR1 is SGHVS and CDR2 is FQNEAQ. Using reference TRBV7-8 and TRBJ1-2 for the parts outside the CDR3, the full variable domain is GAGVSQSPRYKVAKRGQDVALRCDPISGHVSLFWYQQALGQGPEFLTYFQNEAQLDKSGLPSDRFFAERPEGSVSTLKIQRTQQEDSAVYLCASSTQSRGRRYTFGSGTRLTVV.